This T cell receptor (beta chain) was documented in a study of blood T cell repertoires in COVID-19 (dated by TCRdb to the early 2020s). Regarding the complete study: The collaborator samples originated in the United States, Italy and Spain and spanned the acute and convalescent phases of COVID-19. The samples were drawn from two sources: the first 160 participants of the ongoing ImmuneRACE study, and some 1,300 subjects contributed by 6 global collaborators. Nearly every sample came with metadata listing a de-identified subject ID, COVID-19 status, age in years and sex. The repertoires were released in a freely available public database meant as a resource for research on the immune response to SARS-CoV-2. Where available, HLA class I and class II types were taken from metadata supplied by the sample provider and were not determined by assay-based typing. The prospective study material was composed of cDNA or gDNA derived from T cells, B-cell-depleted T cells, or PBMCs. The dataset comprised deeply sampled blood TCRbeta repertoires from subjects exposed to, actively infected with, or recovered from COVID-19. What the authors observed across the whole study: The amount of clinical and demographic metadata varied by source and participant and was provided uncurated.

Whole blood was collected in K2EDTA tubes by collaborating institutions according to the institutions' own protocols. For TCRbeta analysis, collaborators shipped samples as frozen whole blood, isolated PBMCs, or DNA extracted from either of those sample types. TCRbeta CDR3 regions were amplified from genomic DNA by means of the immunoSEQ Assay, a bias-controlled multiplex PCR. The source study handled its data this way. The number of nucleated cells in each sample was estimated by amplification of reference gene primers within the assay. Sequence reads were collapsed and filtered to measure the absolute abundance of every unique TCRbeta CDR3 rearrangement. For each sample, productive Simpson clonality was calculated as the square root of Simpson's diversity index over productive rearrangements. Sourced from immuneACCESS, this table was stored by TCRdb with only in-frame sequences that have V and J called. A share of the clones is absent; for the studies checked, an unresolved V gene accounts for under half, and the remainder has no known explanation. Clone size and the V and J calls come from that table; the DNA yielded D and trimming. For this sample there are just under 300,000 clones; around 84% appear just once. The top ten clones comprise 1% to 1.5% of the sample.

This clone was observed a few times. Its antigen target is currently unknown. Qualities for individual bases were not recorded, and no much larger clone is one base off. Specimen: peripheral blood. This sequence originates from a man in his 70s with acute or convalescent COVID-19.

The DNA reads TGTGCCAGCAGTTTATGGGGGACAGACTACACAGATACGCAGTATTTT. Translated, it gives CASSLWGTDYTDTQYF. Rearrangement joined TRBV28 to TRBJ2-3; TRBD1 agrees with 7 junctional bases. V ends up 0 bases short and J 2 bases short, with an unmatched junction base count of 5. The CDR3 measures 16 amino acids from cysteine to phenylalanine. The sequence is cut down to CDR3 DNA, 48 bases in frame from base 1. CDR1 and CDR2, looked up from the germline V gene, are MDHEN and SYDVKM. The CDR3 plus the reference TRBV28 and TRBJ2-3 genes for the other parts give the full variable domain: DVKVTQSSRYLVKRTGEKVFLECVQDMDHENMFWYRQDPGLGLRLIYFSYDVKMKEKGDIPEGYSVSREKKERFSLILESASTNQTSMYLCASSLWGTDYTDTQYFGPGTRLTVL.